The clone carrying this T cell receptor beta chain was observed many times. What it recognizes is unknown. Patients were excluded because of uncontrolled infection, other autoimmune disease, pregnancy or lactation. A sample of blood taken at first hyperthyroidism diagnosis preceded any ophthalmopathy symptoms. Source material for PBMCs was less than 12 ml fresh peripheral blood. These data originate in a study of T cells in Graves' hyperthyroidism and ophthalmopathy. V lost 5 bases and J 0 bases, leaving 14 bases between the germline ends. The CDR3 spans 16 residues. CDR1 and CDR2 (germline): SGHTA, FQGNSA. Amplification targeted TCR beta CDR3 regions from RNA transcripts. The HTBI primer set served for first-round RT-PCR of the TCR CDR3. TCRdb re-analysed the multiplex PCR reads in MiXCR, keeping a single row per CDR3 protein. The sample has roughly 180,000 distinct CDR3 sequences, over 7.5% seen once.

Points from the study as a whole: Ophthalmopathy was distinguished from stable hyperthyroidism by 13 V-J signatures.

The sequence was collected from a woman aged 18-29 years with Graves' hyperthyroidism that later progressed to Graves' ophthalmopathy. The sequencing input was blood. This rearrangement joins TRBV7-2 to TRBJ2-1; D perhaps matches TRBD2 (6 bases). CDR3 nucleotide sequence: TGTGCCAGCAGCCCCTGGGGGGTAAGCTCCTACAATGAGCAGTTCTTC. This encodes CASSPWGVSSYNEQFF. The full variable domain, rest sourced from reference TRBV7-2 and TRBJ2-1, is GAGVSQSPSNKVTEKGKDVELRCDPISGHTALYWYRQSLGQGLEFLIYFQGNSAPDKSGLPSDRFSAERTGGSVSTLTIQRTQQEDSAVYLCASSPWGVSSYNEQFFGPGTRLTVL.